These 32 T cell receptor beta chains were all obtained from the same sample, sequenced in a study of T cell clonality in common variable immunodeficiency. Measured with immunoSEQ multiplex PCR; TCRdb has only the in-frame clones, and not every one. The sample holds about 37,000 clones, and no clone turns up only once. The sample was peripheral blood mononuclear cells. These receptors came from a person aged 18 to 75 in good health.

This clone was seen at least ten times. The CDR3 is cut off 3 residues early in the read; its end comes from the germline J gene. The chain employs TRBV6-1 and TRBJ2-3; 8 nucleotides agree with TRBD2. The V gene end was trimmed by 2 bases and the J gene end by 6 bases; junction bases not matched to a gene: 7. Germline loops: CDR1 MNHNS, CDR2 SASEGT. CDR3 length: 15 amino acids. The CDR3 DNA, read in part, is TGTGCCAGCAGTGAAAAAGCGGGAGACGGTGATACG. This translates into CASSEKAGDGDT. The entire CDR3 sequence reads CASSEKAGDGDTQYF.

This clone has at least ten counts. The read ends 3 residues early relative to the CDR3; the germline J gene fills the gap. The chain combines TRBV2 with TRBJ1-1; 10 positions agree with TRBD1. V lost 4 bases to trimming and J lost 5 bases; unmatched junction nucleotides: 7. The CDR3 is 15 amino acids. The germline V gene has CDR1 SNHLY and CDR2 FYNNEI. This CDR3 reads CASSGDRGIFTEAFF. Partial CDR3 DNA: TGTGCCAGCAGTGGGGACAGGGGAATATTTACTGAA. Using reference TRBV2 and TRBJ1-1 for the parts outside the CDR3, the full variable domain is EPEVTQTPSHQVTQMGQEVILRCVPISNHLYFYWYRQILGQKVEFLVSFYNNEISEKSEIFDDQFSVERPDGSNFTLKIRSTKLEDSAMYFCASSGDRGIFTEAFFGQGTRLTVV.

This clone was observed many times. The read terminates 3 residues ahead of where the CDR3 ends, so the germline J gene completes it. The rearrangement links TRBV6-1 to TRBJ2-7; D possibly corresponds to TRBD2 (6 bases). The germline gives CDR1 MNHNS, CDR2 SASEGT. This CDR3 spans 13 amino acids. The germline V and J ends were trimmed by 2 bases and 6 bases, with 11 bases remaining between them. The CDR3 DNA, read in part, is TGTGCCAGCAGTGAATACGGAGGGTCCGAG. Translating it yields CASSEYGGSE. The whole CDR3 reads CASSEYGGSEQYF.

On this clone itself: A much larger clone differs by one base, so this may be a read error. Incomplete CDR3 DNA: TGTGCCAGTAGTACCTCTCGGGCAGGGGCGGTCGGGGAG. The encoded protein is CASSTSRAGAVGE. The complete CDR3 sequence is CASSTSRAGAVGELFF. The chain joins TRBV19 to TRBJ2-2; the D gene is possibly TRBD1 (6 bases). The read comes to an end 3 residues before the CDR3 does, leaving the germline J gene to fill in the end. The V gene's germline CDR1 is LNHDA and CDR2 SQIVND (reference sequence). V was shortened by 4 bases and J by 7 bases, with 19 bases between the two germline ends. The CDR3 extends over 16 amino acids. Full variable domain (remainder filled in from reference TRBV19 and TRBJ2-2): DGGITQSPKYLFRKEGQNVTLSCEQNLNHDAMYWYRQDPGQGLRLIYYSQIVNDFQKGDIAEGYSVSREKKESFPLTVTSAQKNPTAFYLCASSTSRAGAVGELFFGEGSRLTVL.

As for this clone: The CDR3 is cut off 3 residues early in the read; its end comes from the germline J gene. The chain employs TRBV30 and TRBJ2-7; 7 bases map to TRBD1. The CDR3 runs to 14 residues. Losses at the gene ends were 3 bases for V and 4 bases for J; bases not matched to a gene: 9. CDR1 is GTSNPN and CDR2 is SVGIG in the germline V gene (reference sequence). The CDR3 region is CAWRIKGQKYEQYF. CDR3 bases read: TGTGCCTGGAGGATCAAGGGACAGAAGTACGAG.

This clone was seen ten or more times. The CDR3 end is not reached by the read, which stops 3 residues before it; the germline J gene fills it in. The V and J genes are TRBV12-3 or TRBV12-4 and TRBJ2-7, with a weak D call TRBD1 (6 bases). The CDR3 totals 16 residues. The ends were cut back, 6 bases at V and 2 bases at J, with 20 bases in the middle. CDR3 region: CASSNLNPGQTYEQYF. The CDR3 bases that were read are TGTGCCAGCAGCAATCTCAACCCCGGACAGACCTACGAG.

This clone was seen repeatedly, ten times or more. The sequence runs out 3 residues before the end of the CDR3; the remainder is reconstructed from the germline J gene. V and J are TRBV20-1 and TRBJ2-2; 9 positions match TRBD2. With 3 bases clipped from V and 6 bases from J, the junction kept 11 bases outside the gene matches. Germline CDR1 is DFQATT and CDR2 is SNEGSKA (reference sequence). The CDR3 is 16 residues long. CDR3 DNA, as far as it was read: TGCAGTGCTAGCCAGTGGTCTCGCGGGAGGGCCGGGGAG. Protein product: CSASQWSRGRAGE. From start to end, the CDR3 is CSASQWSRGRAGELFF.

This clone was found many times. The CDR3 is cut off 3 residues early in the read; its end comes from the germline J gene. J is TRBJ2-1 and V is TRBV7-9; 7 bases map to TRBD1. The CDR3 totals 14 residues. Germline trimming cut 3 bases from V and 6 bases from J; bases unmatched to any gene: 5. Germline V gives CDR1 SEHNR, CDR2 FQNEAQ (reference sequence). The CDR3 DNA, read in part, is TGTGCCAGCAGCTTTATAGGGGGCTCCAATGAG. This sequence encodes CASSFIGGSNE. The whole CDR3 protein reads CASSFIGGSNEQFF.

This clone was observed at least ten times. From the germline J gene comes the end of the CDR3, since the read stops 3 residues before it. Additional DNA sequences in this sample encode the identical CDR3. V and J are TRBV7-2 and TRBJ2-1, with 9 bases fitting TRBD2. Per germline, CDR1 SGHTA and CDR2 FQGNSA. Germline trimming cut 3 bases from V and 4 bases from J; bases unmatched to any gene: 4. The CDR3 loop spans 15 amino acids. CDR3 in amino acids: CASSFSGGAYNEQFF. Partial CDR3 DNA: TGTGCCAGCAGCTTTAGCGGGGGAGCTTACAATGAG.

This clone was recorded many times. Incomplete CDR3 DNA: TGTGCCAGCAGTTTACGCGGGGTCCTCTACGAG. It specifies CASSLRGVLYE. The CDR3, in full, reads CASSLRGVLYEQYF. V gene TRBV27 combines with J gene TRBJ2-7; TRBD2 might be the D (6 bases). The read is 3 residues too short to cover the CDR3 end, so that end is filled in from the germline J gene. The CDR3 loop spans 14 amino acids. From germline, CDR1 is MNHEY and CDR2 SMNVEV (reference sequence). V dropped 2 bases and J dropped 3 bases, with 11 bases sitting between them.

This clone came up many times. The observed sequence ends 3 residues before the CDR3 terminus, with the missing tail filled in from the germline J gene. The chain has TRBV6-1 and TRBJ2-3; D gene uncertain. This CDR3 spans 18 amino acids. CDR1 and CDR2 (germline): MNHNS, SASEGT. The V and J ends lost 1 base and 5 bases respectively, with 22 bases between them. The CDR3 reads CASSEVPGPATEEDTQYF. The CDR3 DNA, read in part, is TGTGCCAGCAGTGAAGTGCCGGGTCCCGCTACGGAAGAAGATACG.

This clone was observed at least ten times. The DNA ends 3 residues before the CDR3 does, and the rest of the CDR3 is filled in from the germline J gene. The rearrangement joins TRBV20-1 to TRBJ1-6; TRBD1 agrees at 8 bases. This CDR3 is 16 amino acids long. In germline, CDR1 is DFQATT, CDR2 SNEGSKA (reference sequence). V trimming: 5 bases; J trimming: 2 bases; junction bases outside the gene matches: 8. The DNA read from the CDR3 is TGCAGTGCTTATGGACAGGGCGATCCCTATAATTCACCC. Its protein product is CSAYGQGDPYNSP. The full CDR3 protein reads CSAYGQGDPYNSPLHF.

The table lists this clone with many counts. The read stops 3 residues short of the end of the CDR3; the missing end is completed from the germline J gene. The chain combines TRBV10-3 with TRBJ2-4, with unresolved D. V gave up 0 bases and J gave up 0 bases, with 3 bases separating them. Germline V gene lookup returns CDR1 ENHRY and CDR2 SYGVKD. The CDR3 has 14 residues. Incomplete CDR3 DNA: TGTGCCATCAGTGAGTCTAAAGCCAAAAACATT. As protein: CAISESKAKNI. The whole CDR3 sequence reads CAISESKAKNIQYF.

This clone was recorded many times. The sequenced CDR3 bases are TGCGCCAGCAGCCCGCGACAGAGTTTGAACACTGAA. Translated, it gives CASSPRQSLNTE. The full CDR3 is CASSPRQSLNTEAFF. This chain joins TRBV5-1 and TRBJ1-1; a weak D match, TRBD1 (5 bases). Read sequence stops 3 residues before the CDR3 end, and the germline J gene provides the missing end. V was shortened by 4 bases and J by 0 bases, with 13 bases between the two germline ends. Germline CDR1 SGHRS, CDR2 YFSETQ. This CDR3 has 15 residues.

On this clone: The junction shows a germline mismatch at one end, possibly a read error. The CDR3 end lies 3 residues beyond the end of the read and is filled in from the germline J gene. The V gene is TRBV2, the J gene TRBJ2-2; 7 bases agree with TRBD2. The CDR3 is 12 residues long. In germline, CDR1 is SNHLY, CDR2 FYNNEI. The CDR3: CARGLSTGELFF. The sequenced CDR3 bases are TGTGCCAGGGGACTAAGCACCGGCGAG.

This clone was seen many times. The sequenced fragment ends 3 residues before the CDR3 boundary, so the rest is inferred from the germline J gene. This chain uses TRBV11-2 with TRBJ1-4; D not certain. CDR1 is SGHAT, CDR2 FQNNGV, per germline. This CDR3 has 15 amino acids. The V end lost 2 bases, the J end lost 5 bases, and 12 bases lay between the germline ends. The CDR3 bases that were read are TGTGCCAGCAGCTTATATCCCGGAGGGAATGAAAAA. Translation gives CASSLYPGGNEK. The whole CDR3 protein reads CASSLYPGGNEKLFF.

This clone has at least ten counts. Mismatch with germline at one junction end may stem from a read error. The CDR3 goes on 3 residues after the read ends, and that part is filled in from the germline J gene. The chain combines TRBV4-2 with TRBJ1-2, with TRBD1 matching 8 bases. There are 16 residues in the CDR3. Germline lookup yields CDR1 LGHNA and CDR2 YNFKEQ. CDR3 in amino acids: CASSQGWDRTNYGYTF. The covered CDR3 bases are TGCGCCAGCAGCCAAGGGTGGGACAGGACTAACTATGGC.

This clone was counted many times. With the read ending 3 residues before the CDR3 end, the germline J gene is used to fill in that end. The genes are TRBV28 and TRBJ2-5; 7 nucleotides line up with TRBD1. From germline, CDR1 is MDHEN and CDR2 SYDVKM. The CDR3 extends over 18 amino acids. The V and J ends lost 2 bases and 5 bases, in that order; junction bases with no gene match: 17. Incomplete CDR3 DNA: TGTGCCAGCAGTTTAGAGTGGACAGGTGCCCAACGCAGGGAGACC. It codes for CASSLEWTGAQRRET. In full, the CDR3 is CASSLEWTGAQRRETQYF.

This clone was seen many times. The sequenced fragment ends 3 residues before the CDR3 boundary, so the rest is inferred from the germline J gene. The V gene is TRBV5-4, the J gene TRBJ2-4; TRBD1 agrees at 10 bases. The CDR3 contains 14 residues. Germline values: CDR1 SGHNT, CDR2 YYREEE (reference sequence). CDR3 DNA (partial): TGTGCCAGCAGCTTGGAGGGACAGGGGCGAATT. This encodes CASSLEGQGRI. The CDR3 in full is CASSLEGQGRIQYF.

This clone has a count of ten or more. An end of the junction does not agree with germline; a read error may underlie this. From the germline J gene comes the end of the CDR3, since the read stops 3 residues before it. Other DNA variants within this sample encode the same CDR3. The gene calls are TRBV15 and TRBJ1-2; 7 nucleotides agree with TRBD1. Germline V CDR1 and CDR2: LNHNV, YYDKDF (reference sequence). The CDR3 is 18 residues long. This chain's CDR3 is CATRNAPYSGGRYYGYTF. The CDR3 DNA, read in part, is TGTGCCACCCGGAACGCCCCATATTCAGGGGGGCGATACTATGGA.

Details on this clone: The CDR3 goes on 3 residues after the read ends, and that part is filled in from the germline J gene. The V call is TRBV5-6, the J call TRBJ2-7, with D maybe TRBD1 (5 bases). The CDR3 consists of 14 residues. Germline CDR1 is SGHDT and CDR2 is YYEEEE. Trimming removed 4 bases from V and 0 bases from J, with 11 bases in between. This chain's CDR3 is CASSKAGYSYEQYF. The CDR3 bases that were read are TGTGCCAGCAGCAAAGCAGGGTACTCCTACGAG. The variable domain in full, with the rest retrieved from reference TRBV5-6 and TRBJ2-7, is DAGVTQSPTHLIKTRGQQVTLRCSPKSGHDTVSWYQQALGQGPQFIFQYYEEEERQRGNFPDRFSGHQFPNYSSELNVNALLLGDSALYLCASSKAGYSYEQYFGPGTRLTVT.

This clone has at least ten counts. The CDR3 end falls 3 residues outside the read, so it is completed with the germline J gene. This chain joins TRBV7-2 and TRBJ2-1; 11 bases are a match to TRBD2. The CDR3 loop spans 15 amino acids. Trimming at V came to 6 bases and at J to 6 bases, leaving 7 bases not matched to a gene. Germline lookup yields CDR1 SGHTA and CDR2 FQGNSA. The part of the CDR3 DNA that was read is TGTGCCAGCAGTCGAACTAGCGGGAGCCCCAATGAG. This codes for CASSRTSGSPNE. The CDR3 in full is CASSRTSGSPNEQFF.

This clone was detected many times. The read finishes 3 residues shy of the CDR3 end, and the germline J gene is used to complete it. The gene calls are TRBV20-1 and TRBJ1-3, with D maybe TRBD1 (5 bases). This CDR3 spans 13 amino acids. Germline V lookup: CDR1 DFQATT, CDR2 SNEGSKA (reference sequence). Trimming took 0 bases from V and 7 from J, leaving 10 bases between them. The CDR3 is CSARDATVNTIYF. The sequenced part of the CDR3 DNA is TGCAGTGCTAGAGATGCGACAGTCAACACC.

There are many counts of this clone. The read ends 3 residues shy of where the CDR3 ends; the end is completed using the germline J gene. This chain joins TRBV12-5 and TRBJ2-3; 14 bases agree with TRBD2. This CDR3 is 15 amino acids long. Trimming took 4 bases from V and 6 from J; bases not matched to a gene: 3. In germline, CDR1 is LGHNT, CDR2 FRNRAP. Incomplete CDR3 DNA: TGTGCTAGTGGTTCCGGACTAGCGGGGGGCGATACG. This codes for CASGSGLAGGDT. The entire CDR3 is CASGSGLAGGDTQYF.

At least ten counts were recorded for this clone. The read finishes 3 residues shy of the CDR3 end, and the germline J gene is used to complete it. The rearrangement joins TRBV5-1 to TRBJ2-5; 8 bases fit TRBD1. V trimming: 0 bases; J trimming: 1 base; junction bases outside the gene matches: 8. There are 17 residues in the CDR3. Germline V gene data show CDR1 as SGHRS and CDR2 as YFSETQ. Partial CDR3 DNA: TGCGCCAGCAGCTTGGGGGCAGGGGGCCTACTCCAAGAGACC. It yields the protein CASSLGAGGLLQET. The whole CDR3 region reads CASSLGAGGLLQETQYF. The entire variable domain, with the rest obtained from reference TRBV5-1 and TRBJ2-5, is as follows: KAGVTQTPRYLIKTRGQQVTLSCSPISGHRSVSWYQQTPGQGLQFLFEYFSETQRNKGNFPGRFSGRQFSNSRSEMNVSTLELGDSALYLCASSLGAGGLLQETQYFGPGTRLLVL.

This clone was observed many times. Read sequence stops 3 residues before the CDR3 end, and the germline J gene provides the missing end. The V gene is TRBV18, the J gene TRBJ2-3; D is uncertain. Germline lookup yields CDR1 KGHSH and CDR2 LQKENI. The V end lost 0 bases, the J end lost 2 bases, and 12 bases lay between the germline ends. The CDR3 has 16 residues. CDR3 protein: CASSPPLGSNTDTQYF. CDR3 DNA (partial): TGTGCCAGCTCACCACCCCTCGGGTCCAACACAGATACG.

This clone was found many times. The read gets to within 3 residues of the CDR3 end, and the germline J gene fills in the rest. The rearrangement links TRBV5-1 to TRBJ1-1; 9 bases agree with TRBD1. The V gene end was trimmed by 3 bases and the J gene end by 1 base; junction bases not matched to a gene: 1. The CDR3 sequence is 14 residues long. CDR1 is SGHRS and CDR2 is YFSETQ in the germline V gene. Incomplete CDR3 DNA: TGCGCCAGCAGCTCGACAGGGGGGAACACTGAA. It codes for CASSSTGGNTE. The CDR3 in its entirety is CASSSTGGNTEAFF.

The table lists this clone with many counts. Read data end 3 residues before the CDR3 end; the end is taken from the germline J gene. This chain joins TRBV18 and TRBJ2-3; tentative D call: TRBD2 (7 bases). Germline V CDR1 and CDR2: KGHSH, LQKENI. Trimming cost V 3 bases and J 5 bases, with 21 bases left between them. The CDR3 length is 17 residues. The sequenced CDR3 bases are TGTGCCAGCTCACCCTGGATCTCCGGGGGGCAGGGAGATACG. Amino acids: CASSPWISGGQGDT. The entire CDR3 reads CASSPWISGGQGDTQYF.

This clone was detected ten times or more. Read coverage stops 3 residues before the CDR3 terminus; the germline J gene supplies the remainder. V and J are TRBV30 and TRBJ1-2; TRBD1 agrees at 10 bases. CDR3 length: 15 residues. CDR1 and CDR2 (germline): GTSNPN, SVGIG (reference sequence). V trimming: 2 bases; J trimming: 3 bases; junction bases outside the gene matches: 6. CDR3 protein: CAWSRTGTGDYGYTF. CDR3 DNA (partial): TGTGCCTGGAGTAGGACCGGGACAGGGGACTATGGC.

This clone has a count of ten or more. The missing CDR3 end, 3 residues past where the read stops, is filled in from the germline J gene. The chain links TRBV20-1 to TRBJ1-1, with D possibly matching TRBD1 (5 bases). This CDR3 is built from 11 residues. Germline values: CDR1 DFQATT, CDR2 SNEGSKA (reference sequence). The CDR3 is CSARGLGEAFF. The sequenced part of the CDR3 DNA is TGCAGTGCGCGGGGGTTAGGCGAA.

This clone was seen repeatedly, ten times or more. The CDR3 sequence: CSARAGLAGTTYEQYF. The CDR3 bases that were read are TGCAGTGCTAGGGCAGGACTAGCGGGGACAACCTACGAG. The J gene is TRBJ2-7, the V gene TRBV20-1, with TRBD2 identical over 12 bases. Read sequence stops 3 residues before the CDR3 end, and the germline J gene provides the missing end. Germline trimming cut 3 bases from V and 2 bases from J; bases unmatched to any gene: 8. The CDR3 has 16 amino acids. The germline gives CDR1 DFQATT, CDR2 SNEGSKA (reference sequence).

This clone was counted ten times or more. The read terminates 3 residues before the CDR3 end, so the remaining end is supplied by the germline J gene. The V call is TRBV2, the J call TRBJ2-2; weak D call: TRBD1 (6 bases). This CDR3 comprises 16 residues. V lost 4 bases, J lost 3 bases, and 15 bases lay in between. The germline V gene has CDR1 SNHLY and CDR2 FYNNEI. CDR3 amino acids: CASSAKTGQYTGELFF. The covered CDR3 bases are TGTGCCAGCAGTGCTAAGACAGGACAGTACACCGGGGAG.